These 21 T cell receptor beta chains share one sample of origin, sequenced in a study of cytomegalovirus exposure and HLA in healthy donors. The primer mix had 60 Vbeta and 13 Jbeta primers. Sequencing used immunoSEQ multiplex PCR; TCRdb keeps in-frame clones, though not all of them. The sample contains some 120,000 clones, 79% of which appear only once. The sequencing sample was made of PBMCs. These receptors were collected from a woman between 18 and 29 years old in good health and CMV-seropositive.

The chain employs TRBV7-3 and TRBJ2-3; possibly TRBD2 for D (6 bases). The CDR3 sequence is 15 residues long. Germline CDR1 and CDR2: SGHTA and FQGTGA. The germline V and J ends were trimmed by 5 bases and 2 bases, with 14 bases remaining between them. The CDR3 loop reads CASSPGGFYTDTQYF. The CDR3 nucleotides read TGTGCCAGCAGCCCCGGGGGTTTCTACACAGATACGCAGTATTTT.

The gene calls are TRBV7-9 and TRBJ1-1; possibly TRBD1 for D (6 bases). Germline CDR1 SEHNR, CDR2 FQNEAQ (reference sequence). The V end lost 2 bases, the J end lost 1 base, and 8 bases lay between the germline ends. The CDR3 extends over 14 amino acids. The CDR3, as DNA: TGTGCCAGCAGCTTAACGACAGGGAACACTGAAGCTTTCTTT. Amino acids: CASSLTTGNTEAFF.

The J gene is TRBJ1-4, the V gene TRBV5-1, with TRBD1 identical over 11 bases. Germline loops: CDR1 SGHRS, CDR2 YFSETQ. The CDR3 consists of 14 residues. V dropped 4 bases and J dropped 5; count of bases not matched to a gene: 1. CDR3 DNA: TGCGCCAGCAGCGGGACAGGGGGAAATGAAAAACTGTTTTTT. This translates into CASSGTGGNEKLFF.

The rearrangement uses TRBV2 and TRBJ2-5; maybe TRBD1 (6 bases). Germline lookup yields CDR1 SNHLY and CDR2 FYNNEI. This CDR3 contains 15 residues. V was shortened by 6 bases and J by 0 bases, with 14 bases between the two germline ends. The CDR3 DNA sequence: TGTGCCAGCAGCAAGCTACAGGGTTACCAAGAGACCCAGTACTTC. Residues: CASSKLQGYQETQYF.

J is TRBJ1-2 and V is TRBV6-5; 7 bases fit TRBD1. V was clipped by 2 bases and J by 4 bases; unmatched bases: 7. This CDR3 contains 15 residues. Germline loops: CDR1 MNHEY, CDR2 SVGAGI. The CDR3 is CASSYGGGGRYGYTF. In nucleotides, the CDR3 is TGTGCCAGCAGTTACGGTGGAGGGGGCCGCTATGGCTACACCTTC.

The CDR3 DNA follows: TGTGCCAGCAACGGGGGCACTGAAGCTTTCTTT. Translation: CASNGGTEAFF. The V gene is TRBV6-5, the J gene TRBJ1-1, with a tentative D call TRBD1 (5 bases). The germline gives CDR1 MNHEY, CDR2 SVGAGI. V dropped 7 bases and J dropped 4 bases, with 7 bases sitting between them. CDR3 length: 11 residues.

The chain combines TRBV6-5 with TRBJ1-1; no definite D call. The CDR3 is 15 residues long. The V gene lost 0 bases and the J gene lost 5 bases, with 13 bases spanning the gap. Germline CDR1 reads MNHEY; CDR2 reads SVGAGI. The CDR3 loop is CASSYSTLGLTEAFF. In nucleotides, the CDR3 is TGTGCCAGCAGTTACTCGACCCTAGGCCTGACTGAAGCTTTCTTT.

This clone was seen only once. This chain's CDR3 is CASSEAFTKGSNQPQHF. CDR3 nucleotide sequence: TGTGCCAGCAGTGAAGCGTTTACCAAGGGGTCCAATCAGCCCCAGCATTTT. This chain joins TRBV6-1 and TRBJ1-5, with D tentatively TRBD1 (5 bases). There are 17 residues in the CDR3. V lost 0 bases and J lost 3, with 15 bases in between. Per germline, CDR1 MNHNS and CDR2 SASEGT.

This clone appeared a few times. The rearrangement joins TRBV4-1 to TRBJ2-5, with 14 nucleotides matching TRBD2. CDR3 size: 19 residues. Trimming removed 4 bases from V and 4 bases from J; junction bases left unmatched: 14. Germline V gene lookup returns CDR1 MGHRA and CDR2 YSYEKL. The CDR3 DNA reads TGCGCCAGCAGCCCATCCGAGACTAGCGGGAGGGCATACAGAGAGACCCAGTACTTC. This gives the protein CASSPSETSGRAYRETQYF.

This clone was seen a handful of times. The chain links TRBV7-3 to TRBJ2-5; 9 positions match TRBD1. Losses at the gene ends were 7 bases for V and 5 bases for J; bases not matched to a gene: 8. Germline V CDR1 and CDR2: SGHTA, FQGTGA. The CDR3 has 14 amino acids. The CDR3 DNA sequence: TGTGCCAGCAACCCCGACAGGGGGAGGGAGACCCAGTACTTC. Amino acids: CASNPDRGRETQYF.

This sequence joins TRBV9 and TRBJ2-2, with a possible D match to TRBD1 (5 bases). The CDR3 runs to 12 residues. Germline lookup yields CDR1 SGDLS and CDR2 YYNGEE. Trimming removed 6 bases from V and 6 bases from J, with 9 bases in between. CDR3 region: CASTLGAGELFF. The CDR3 DNA is TGTGCCAGCACCTTAGGGGCCGGGGAGCTGTTTTTT.

The chain has TRBV20-1 and TRBJ2-7; the D is unclear. Germline assignment: CDR1 DFQATT and CDR2 SNEGSKA (reference sequence). Trimming cost V 3 bases and J 4 bases, with 7 bases left between them. The CDR3 contains 11 residues. CDR3 coding DNA: TGCAGTGCTAGGAGCTCGTACGAGCAGTACTTC. Amino acid sequence: CSARSSYEQYF.

This sequence joins TRBV30 and TRBJ2-1; 7 bases align to TRBD2. The CDR3 consists of 15 residues. After removal of 0 bases from V and 7 bases from J, the junction contained 9 bases not matched to a gene. Germline V lookup: CDR1 GTSNPN, CDR2 SVGIG (reference sequence). Here the CDR3 DNA reads TGTGCCTGGAGTGTTGGGGGGAAAGCGGGGAATGAGCAGTTCTTC. Its protein product is CAWSVGGKAGNEQFF.

This clone was picked up one time. One end of the junction fails to match germline, which may point to a read error. The chain links TRBV7-9 to TRBJ1-1; D call uncertain. The germline V gene has CDR1 SEHNR and CDR2 FQNEAQ (reference sequence). This CDR3 spans 11 amino acids. The CDR3 protein is CASSLAPGGGF. CDR3 DNA: TGTGCCAGCAGCTTAGCTCCGGGAGGAGGCTTT.

The DNA of the CDR3 is TGCGCCAGCAGCCAAGAGAACAGGGACCACGAGCAGTACTTC. It codes for CASSQENRDHEQYF. V gene TRBV4-1 combines with J gene TRBJ2-5; a weak D match, TRBD1 (6 bases). The assigned J gene may be wrong: the sequence end matches TRBJ2-7 better. This CDR3 comprises 14 residues. Germline V gives CDR1 MGHRA, CDR2 YSYEKL.

This clone was seen only a few times. The genes are TRBV19 and TRBJ1-1; D is unclear. The CDR3 has 12 amino acids. CDR1 is LNHDA, CDR2 SQIVND, per germline (reference sequence). Trimming cost V 5 bases and J 7 bases, with 11 bases left between them. The CDR3 DNA sequence: TGTGCCAGTAGTTACCTTCGGGGTGAAGCTTTCTTT. Translation: CASSYLRGEAFF.

This chain links TRBV29-1 with TRBJ2-7; 14 nucleotides line up with TRBD2. CDR1 and CDR2 from the germline V gene are SQVTM and ANQGSEA. With V trimmed by 1 base and J by 10 bases, 21 bases remained unmatched. This CDR3 comprises 19 residues. The chain's CDR3 is CSVEGATSGRAEASATQYF. The CDR3 bases are TGCAGCGTTGAAGGGGCGACTAGCGGGAGGGCCGAGGCGTCTGCCACTCAGTACTTC.

This clone showed up just once. The genes are TRBV6-5 and TRBJ2-2, with 8 positions matching TRBD2. Looked up from germline, CDR1 is MNHEY and CDR2 is SVGAGI. The V segment lost 4 bases and the J segment 0 bases; nucleotides outside the gene matches: 4. The CDR3 sequence is 16 residues long. The DNA for the CDR3 is TGTGCCAGCAGTTTTGCGGGACTAGCGAACACCGGGGAGCTGTTTTTT. Protein sequence: CASSFAGLANTGELFF.

The chain combines TRBV7-8 with TRBJ2-7; 8 nucleotides match TRBD1. The CDR3 totals 15 residues. The J segment lost 4 bases and the V segment lost 8 bases, leaving 13 bases of the junction unmatched. Germline assignment: CDR1 SGHVS and CDR2 FQNEAQ. The CDR3, as DNA: TGTGCCAGCGGGGGCGGGACAGGATTTTTATACGAGCAGTACTTC. Translating gives CASGGGTGFLYEQYF.

The genes are TRBV4-2 and TRBJ2-1; the D gene is possibly TRBD2 (5 bases). The CDR3 runs 14 residues. V gave up 0 bases and J gave up 11 bases, with 14 bases separating them. Germline loops: CDR1 LGHNA, CDR2 YNFKEQ. The CDR3 DNA is TGTGCCAGCAGCCAAGACGAGGGAGTTTGGAAGCAGTTCTTC. Amino acids: CASSQDEGVWKQFF.

This chain uses TRBV7-2 with TRBJ1-1; the match to TRBD1 covers 7 bases. Germline-derived CDR1 and CDR2 are SGHTA and FQGNSA. The CDR3 contains 11 residues. Germline trimming cut 5 bases from V and 11 bases from J; bases unmatched to any gene: 5. In DNA form, the CDR3 reads TGTGCCAGCAGCCCACAGGGGCAGGCTTTCTTT. Translated: CASSPQGQAFF.